This T cell receptor beta chain was identified during a study of identical twins. Broader study findings: For out-of-frame alpha sequences shared by twins, low generation probability was in excess. For out-of-frame beta sequences, excess twin sharing was weaker.

Regarding this clonotype: Its antigen is still unknown.

V was cut by 3 bases and J by 11 bases, with 22 bases left in between. This CDR3 region has 15 residues. CDR1 and CDR2 from the germline V gene are SNHLY and FYNNEI. A universal primer site arose from template switching, and cDNA bore unique molecular identifiers. One entry per CDR3 protein results from TCRdb running MiXCR on the 5' RACE reads. The repertoire holds 1.5 million to 2 million distinct CDR3 sequences, with roughly a third as singletons. This receptor was obtained from a newborn girl in good health. Sequencing was done on a sample of cord blood. This chain uses TRBV2 with TRBJ2-5; perhaps TRBD1 as D (5 bases). The CDR3 nucleotides read TGTGCCAGCAGTGATCGGATGGGCAGGGCAAATGAGCAGTACTTC. Residues: CASSDRMGRANEQYF.